Following are 23 T cell receptor beta chains from one sample sequenced in a study of T cells in Graves' hyperthyroidism and ophthalmopathy. Amplification targeted TCR beta CDR3 regions from RNA transcripts. In the first-round RT-PCR of the TCR CDR3, the HTBI primer set was used. TCRdb redid the calling of the multiplex PCR reads with MiXCR, one entry per CDR3 protein. The table records roughly 530,000 distinct CDR3 sequences, 17% of them present only once. Sequenced input: blood. These TCRs come from a woman under 30 with Graves' ophthalmopathy.

This clonotype appeared a few times. This rearrangement joins TRBV4-1 to TRBJ1-1, with 9 bases aligning to TRBD1. Losses at the gene ends were 3 bases for V and 4 bases for J; bases not matched to a gene: 6. CDR1 and CDR2 from the germline V gene are MGHRA and YSYEKL. The CDR3 length is 15 residues. This CDR3 is CASSQYGTGITEAFF. The CDR3 DNA reads TGCGCCAGCAGCCAGTACGGGACAGGGATCACTGAAGCTTTCTTT.

This clonotype appeared many times. The J gene is TRBJ2-5, the V gene TRBV5-1; D unclear. The CDR3 spans 13 residues. Trimming stripped 0 bases from V and 3 bases from J, with 6 bases between. The V gene's germline CDR1 is SGHRS and CDR2 YFSETQ. CDR3 sequence reads: CASSLDSEETQYF. For the CDR3, the DNA is TGCGCCAGCAGCTTGGATTCAGAAGAGACCCAGTACTTC.

This clonotype was seen only once. A clone one base away is much larger, so this may be a read error. The gene calls are TRBV7-3 and TRBJ2-1; D remains unclear. Germline CDR1 is SGHTA and CDR2 is FQGTGA. V was pared by 2 bases and J by 6 bases, with 8 bases between. This CDR3 comprises 13 residues. CDR3 protein: CASSLEPTNEQFF. CDR3 DNA: TGTGCCAGCAGCTTAGAGCCGACCAATGAGCAGTTCTTC. Combining the CDR3 with reference TRBV7-3 and TRBJ2-1 gives the whole variable domain GAGVSQTPSNKVTEKGKYVELRCDPISGHTALYWYRQSLGQGPEFLIYFQGTGAADDSGLPNDRFFAVRPEGSVSTLKIQRTERGDSAVYLCASSLEPTNEQFFGPGTRLTVL.

This clonotype was seen repeatedly, ten times or more. The J gene is TRBJ2-3, the V gene TRBV2; the match to TRBD2 covers 11 bases. This CDR3 is built from 17 residues. Germline V lookup: CDR1 SNHLY, CDR2 FYNNEI. V trimming: 8 bases; J trimming: 3 bases; junction bases outside the gene matches: 13. This chain's CDR3 is CASYIGSSGGDTDTQYF. As DNA, the CDR3 is TGTGCCAGCTACATCGGGAGTAGCGGGGGGGATACAGATACGCAGTATTTT.

This clonotype was seen at least ten times. The chain has TRBV6-1 and TRBJ1-1, with D hard to call. Germline V gene lookup returns CDR1 MNHNS and CDR2 SASEGT. The CDR3 totals 11 residues. Trimming pared 5 bases from V and 5 bases from J, leaving 6 bases between. CDR3 in amino acids: CASSTRTEAFF. DNA of the CDR3: TGTGCCAGCAGTACTAGAACTGAAGCTTTCTTT.

Ten or more counts support this clonotype. The chain joins TRBV2 to TRBJ2-3, with TRBD2 identical over 10 bases. Germline assignment: CDR1 SNHLY and CDR2 FYNNEI. This CDR3 has 20 residues. V lost 3 bases to trimming and J lost 5 bases; unmatched junction nucleotides: 20. CDR3 in DNA: TGTGCCAGCAGTGAGTGGGAGACCCACAGGAGCGGGGGGGCCGGAGATACGCAGTATTTT. Protein product: CASSEWETHRSGGAGDTQYF.

There are a few counts of this clonotype. The rearrangement links TRBV4-3 to TRBJ1-2, with D possibly TRBD1 on 5 matching bases. CDR1 and CDR2 (germline): LGHNA, YSLEER. This CDR3 has 17 amino acids. V was pared by 0 bases and J by 0 bases, with 14 bases between. Written as DNA, the CDR3 is TGCGCCAGCAGCCAAGATGATCAGGGCGGAGCTAACTATGGCTACACCTTC. Translating it yields CASSQDDQGGANYGYTF.

The V call is TRBV4-1, the J call TRBJ1-2; 7 positions agree with TRBD1. The V gene end was trimmed by 2 bases and the J gene end by 0 bases; junction bases not matched to a gene: 6. The CDR3 loop spans 16 amino acids. The germline V gene encodes CDR1 MGHRA and CDR2 YSYEKL. In nucleotides, the CDR3 is TGCGCCAGCAGCCAAAATAGGGACAGACCTAACTATGGCTACACCTTC. It encodes CASSQNRDRPNYGYTF.

In this sample, this clonotype turned up many times. This chain joins TRBV11-2 and TRBJ2-7; no firm D call. The CDR3 contains 14 residues. V was trimmed by 3 bases and J by 2 bases, leaving 11 bases between them. The germline V gene has CDR1 SGHAT and CDR2 FQNNGV. Written as DNA, the CDR3 is TGTGCCAGCAGCTTTCCTAGTAATGCCTACGAGCAGTACTTC. This codes for CASSFPSNAYEQYF.

The chain has TRBV11-2 and TRBJ2-1; a weak D match, TRBD1 (6 bases). V gave up 8 bases and J gave up 10 bases, with 24 bases separating them. The CDR3 is made up of 15 amino acids. Germline V gene data show CDR1 as SGHAT and CDR2 as FQNNGV. CDR3 loop: CASGSSQDSSYEQFF. In nucleotides, the CDR3 is TGTGCCAGCGGATCCTCACAGGACAGCTCCTACGAGCAGTTCTTC.

About this clonotype itself: This may be a read error, as it is one base from a much larger clone. The chain employs TRBV7-2 and TRBJ2-2, with D possibly called TRBD1 or TRBD2 (6 bases each). Germline CDR1 and CDR2: SGHTA and FQGNSA. The CDR3 is 13 residues long. The CDR3 reads CGTSGGNTGELFF. The CDR3 DNA follows: TGTGGCACCTCCGGGGGCAACACCGGGGAGCTGTTTTTT.

There are many counts of this clonotype. J is TRBJ2-7 and V is TRBV27; 7 nucleotides line up with TRBD1. In germline, CDR1 is MNHEY, CDR2 SMNVEV (reference sequence). J was trimmed by 1 base and V by 0 bases; bases with no gene match: 3. The CDR3 extends over 15 amino acids. In nucleotides, the CDR3 is TGTGCCAGCAGTTTATCCCAGGGACAGTCCTACGAGCAGTACTTC. It yields the protein CASSLSQGQSYEQYF.

Turning to this clonotype: The junction and the germline gene differ at one end; a read error may be behind it. The chain uses TRBV7-7 and TRBJ2-1, with 12 bases that match TRBD2. CDR1 is SSHAT and CDR2 is FNYEAQ in the germline V gene (reference sequence). The CDR3 contains 18 residues. This chain's CDR3 is CASSLVSSGRASGNEQFF. The CDR3 coding sequence is TGTGCTAGCAGCTTAGTTTCTAGCGGGAGGGCCAGTGGTAATGAGCAGTTCTTC.

The genes are TRBV15 and TRBJ2-3, with 8 bases matching TRBD1. The CDR3 extends over 15 amino acids. V lost 0 bases, J lost 7 bases, and 6 bases stayed unmatched. Germline CDR1 LNHNV, CDR2 YYDKDF (reference sequence). CDR3 bases: TGTGCCACCAGCAGAGATCCAGGACAGGGAAATACGCAGTATTTT. The encoded protein is CATSRDPGQGNTQYF.

In its sample, this clonotype was seen a few times. V and J are TRBV6-1 and TRBJ1-6; the D is unclear. Germline values: CDR1 MNHNS, CDR2 SASEGT. V was cut by 7 bases and J by 0 bases, with 7 bases left in between. The CDR3 consists of 14 residues. The CDR3 is CASNSGSYNSPLHF. The CDR3 region has the DNA TGTGCCAGCAACAGCGGCTCCTATAATTCACCCCTCCACTTT.

In this sample, this clonotype turned up a few times. CDR3 residues: CSARGRRQAFYGYTF. For the CDR3, the DNA is TGCAGTGCTAGGGGGAGGCGACAGGCCTTCTATGGCTACACCTTC. The chain is built from TRBV20-1 and TRBJ1-2, with D perhaps matching TRBD1 (6 bases). Germline CDR1 DFQATT, CDR2 SNEGSKA (reference sequence). The V gene lost 3 bases and the J gene lost 4 bases, with 18 bases spanning the gap. There are 15 residues in the CDR3.

There are many counts of this clonotype. The chain couples TRBV3-1 to TRBJ2-1; D uncertain. The CDR3 has 14 residues. Between the trimmed V and J ends, which lost 1 base and 8 bases, there was a span of 12 bases. Germline CDR1 and CDR2: LGHDT and YNNKEL (reference sequence). In DNA form, the CDR3 reads TGTGCCAGCAGCCAAGCTGGGCATATCCATGAGCAGTTCTTC. It encodes CASSQAGHIHEQFF.

This clonotype occurred a few times. The V and J genes are TRBV28 and TRBJ1-2; D is possibly TRBD1 (6 bases). Trimming took 1 base from V and 5 from J, leaving 11 bases between them. The CDR3 runs to 14 residues. Germline V gene sequence: CDR1 MDHEN, CDR2 SYDVKM. Here the CDR3 reads CASSLFRGGYGYTF. In nucleotides, the CDR3 is TGTGCCAGCAGTTTATTCAGGGGTGGATATGGCTACACCTTC.

This sequence joins TRBV20-1 and TRBJ2-1; perhaps D is TRBD1 or TRBD2 (5 bases each). The CDR3 sequence is 13 residues long. Trimming stripped 6 bases from V and 7 bases from J, with 16 bases between. Per the germline V gene, CDR1 is DFQATT and CDR2 is SNEGSKA (reference sequence). CDR3 sequence (DNA): TGCAGTGCCGGTTGGGGGAAGATGAATGAGCAGTTCTTC. Residues: CSAGWGKMNEQFF.

This clonotype was counted a few times. A much larger clone differs by one base, so this may be a read error. The rearrangement links TRBV28 to TRBJ2-3, with TRBD1 matching over 9 bases. With 4 bases clipped from V and 8 bases from J, the junction kept 7 bases outside the gene matches. The CDR3 loop spans 14 amino acids. Germline assignment: CDR1 MDHEN and CDR2 SYDVKM. In DNA form, the CDR3 reads TGTGCCAGCAGTTCAATACAGGGGGCAGGTACGCAGTATTTT. Amino acids: CASSSIQGAGTQYF.

This clonotype has a handful of counts. The chain recombines TRBV6-1 with TRBJ1-6; possible D gene TRBD1, 6 bases. Germline V gene sequence: CDR1 MNHNS, CDR2 SASEGT. Trimming cost V 1 base and J 7 bases, with 14 bases left between them. CDR3 length: 16 amino acids. The CDR3 bases are TGTGCCAGCAGTGAAGGGGATGGACAGCTAAATTCACCCCTCCACTTT. Amino acid sequence: CASSEGDGQLNSPLHF.

On this clonotype itself: This clone may be a read error of a much larger clone one base away. The V and J genes are TRBV29-1 and TRBJ2-7, with TRBD1 identical over 10 bases. The CDR3 loop spans 13 amino acids. The germline V gene has CDR1 SQVTM and CDR2 ANQGSEA. DNA for the CDR3: TGCTGCGTTGATGTGACAGGGGGCAACGAGCAGTACTTC. It is translated as CCVDVTGGNEQYF.

This clonotype was detected many times. V is TRBV20-1 and J is TRBJ2-7, with 7 bases fitting TRBD1. The CDR3 loop spans 13 amino acids. The germline CDR1 and CDR2 sequences are DFQATT and SNEGSKA (reference sequence). V dropped 8 bases and J dropped 1; count of bases not matched to a gene: 8. CDR3 amino acids: CSPEDRMSYEQYF. In DNA, the CDR3 is TGCAGTCCAGAGGACAGGATGTCCTACGAGCAGTACTTC.